A few counts support the clone carrying this T cell receptor (beta chain). This sample was taken from a study of blood T cell repertoires in COVID-19. Study overall: Specimens from acute and convalescent COVID-19 originated in the United States, Italy and Spain. Nucleic acid was either cDNA or gDNA, and it came from T cells, B-cell-depleted T cells, or PBMCs.

TCRdb's table, derived via immunoSEQ multiplex PCR, lists solely in-frame clones and lacks some. The sample gives roughly 68,000 clones, approximately 78% of which show up once; 3.5% to 4% is in the top ten. The study drew participants aged roughly 18 to 95 years from 20 to 30 US areas. CDR1 and CDR2 (germline): SGDLS, YYNGEE. The CDR3 loop spans 14 amino acids. Between the trimmed V and J ends, which lost 0 bases and 4 bases, there was a span of 10 bases. The source material was PBMCs or T cells enriched from blood (not recorded which). The gene calls are TRBV9 and TRBJ1-1, with D unresolved. This receptor was identified in a woman in her forties with acute COVID-19. This CDR3 is CASSVDGGGTEAFF. The CDR3 region has the DNA TGTGCCAGCAGCGTAGATGGAGGTGGCACTGAAGCTTTCTTT.